This is a list of T cell receptor beta chains from one sample in a study of T cells in Graves' hyperthyroidism and ophthalmopathy. TCRdb reanalysed the multiplex PCR reads using MiXCR and keeps one entry per CDR3 protein. The sample contains hundreds of thousands of distinct CDR3 sequences, around 16% of which appear only once. Sequenced sample: blood. The receptors derive from a woman in her 30s with Graves' hyperthyroidism. The conserved cysteine and the conserved F or W are not part of the CDR3 here. A clone size is listed for some rows: how often the clone was seen (once, few, many), or a class if it is expanded.

>TRBV4-1|NA
ASSQLRLLSTDTQY
>TRBV28|many
ASRLSPGLAGTDTQY
>TRBV2|many
ASSEIRGQPQH
>TRBV7-2|few
ASRPGIGDEQY
>TRBV13|many
ASSPRSGSREQF
>TRBV6-1|few
ASRTGQKRAF
>TRBV27|NA
ASSLSVGASGSTDTQY
>TRBV27|many
ASSLRTGGQETQY
>TRBV12-3/TRBV12-4|many
ASSLVAENYNEQF
>TRBV11-2|many
ASSPGFSLETQY
>TRBV27|many
ASSGGSSSYNEQF
>TRBV19|few
ASSISSGYPYEQY
>TRBV6-1|NA
ASKVGDRPNEQF
>TRBV5-1|many
ASSLQGPDTEAF
>TRBV10-3|few
ASSYGEKLF
>TRBV25-1|many
ASSAGTVAVEAF
>TRBV5-4|few
ASSFRREEGTDTQY
>TRBV5-5|many
ASSLLGAGELF
>TRBV5-1|few
ASSSSGRADNEQF
>TRBV2|many
ASNLGTEEEKLF
>TRBV30|many
AWRLGPNTGELF
>TRBV6-5|many
ASSSAGWETQY